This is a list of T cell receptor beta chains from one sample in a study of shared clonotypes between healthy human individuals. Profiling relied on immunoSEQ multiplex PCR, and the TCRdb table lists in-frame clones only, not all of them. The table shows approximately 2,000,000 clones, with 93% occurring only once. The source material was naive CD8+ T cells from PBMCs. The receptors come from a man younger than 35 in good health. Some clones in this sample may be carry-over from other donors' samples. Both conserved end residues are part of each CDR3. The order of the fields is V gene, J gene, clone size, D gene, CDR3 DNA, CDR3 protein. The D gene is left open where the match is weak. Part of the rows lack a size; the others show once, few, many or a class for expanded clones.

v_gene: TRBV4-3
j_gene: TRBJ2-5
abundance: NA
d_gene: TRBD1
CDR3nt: TGCGCCAGCAGCCAAGACGGGACAGCCGAAGAGACCCAGTACTTC
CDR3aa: CASSQDGTAEETQYF

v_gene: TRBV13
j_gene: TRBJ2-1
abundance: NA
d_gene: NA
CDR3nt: TGTGCCAGCAGCTCCACTGCGGCCTTTTACAATGAGCAGTTCTTC
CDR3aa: CASSSTAAFYNEQFF

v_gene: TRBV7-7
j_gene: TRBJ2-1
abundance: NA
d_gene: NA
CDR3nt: TGTGCCAGCAGCTTGGAACAGGGGGAGGGCAATGAGCAGTTCTTC
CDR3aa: CASSLEQGEGNEQFF

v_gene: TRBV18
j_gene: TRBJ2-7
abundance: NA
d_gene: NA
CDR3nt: TGTGCCAGCTCACCACCGGATTCTTACTACGAGCAGTACTTC
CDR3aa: CASSPPDSYYEQYF

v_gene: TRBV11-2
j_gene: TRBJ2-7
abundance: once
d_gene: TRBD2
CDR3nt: TGTGCCAGCAGCCGACCCCAACTAGCGGGATTCTCCTACGAGCAGTACTTC
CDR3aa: CASSRPQLAGFSYEQYF

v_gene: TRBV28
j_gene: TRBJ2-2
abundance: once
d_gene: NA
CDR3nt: TGTGCCAGCAGTCCCTGGGACGGACCGAACACCGGGGAGCTGTTTTTT
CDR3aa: CASSPWDGPNTGELFF

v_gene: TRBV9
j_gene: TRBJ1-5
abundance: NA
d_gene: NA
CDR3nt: TGTGCGAAGGACCGGGGTGAATATAGCAATCAGCCCCAGCATTTT
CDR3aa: CAKDRGEYSNQPQHF

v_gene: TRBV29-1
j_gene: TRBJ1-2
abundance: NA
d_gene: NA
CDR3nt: TGCAGCGTTGATGTTGGGCTTTATGGCTACACCTTC
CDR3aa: CSVDVGLYGYTF

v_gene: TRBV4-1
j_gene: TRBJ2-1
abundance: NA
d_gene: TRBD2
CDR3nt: TGCGCCAGCAGCCTTGGGACTAGCGGGAGCAATGAGCAGTTCTTC
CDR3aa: CASSLGTSGSNEQFF

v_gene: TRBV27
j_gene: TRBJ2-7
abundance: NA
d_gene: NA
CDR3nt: TGTGCCAGCAGTTTATTGGGGGATCAAACAATCGGCGAGCAGTACTTC
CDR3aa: CASSLLGDQTIGEQYF

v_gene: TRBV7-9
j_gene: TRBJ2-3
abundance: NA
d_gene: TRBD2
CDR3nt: TGTGCCAGCAGCTTTATAGGCGGGAGGTTCCCAGATACGCAGTATTTT
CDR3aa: CASSFIGGRFPDTQYF

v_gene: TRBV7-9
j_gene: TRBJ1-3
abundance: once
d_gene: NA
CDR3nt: TGTGCCAGCAGCAAAGGGACGCTCGTCTCTGGAAACACCATATATTTT
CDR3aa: CASSKGTLVSGNTIYF

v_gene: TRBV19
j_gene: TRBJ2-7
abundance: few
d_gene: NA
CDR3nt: TGTGCCAGTAGTGTGTTGGGAGAGGGGGAGCAGTACTTC
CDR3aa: CASSVLGEGEQYF

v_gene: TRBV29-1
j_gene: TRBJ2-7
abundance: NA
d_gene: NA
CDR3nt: TGCAGCGTTGTATCTGATTCCGAGCAGTACTTC
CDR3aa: CSVVSDSEQYF

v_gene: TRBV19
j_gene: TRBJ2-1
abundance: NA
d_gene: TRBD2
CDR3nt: TGTGCCAGTAGCCCCCGGGAGGCAGGGAGGTCCTACAATGAGCAGTTCTTC
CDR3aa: CASSPREAGRSYNEQFF

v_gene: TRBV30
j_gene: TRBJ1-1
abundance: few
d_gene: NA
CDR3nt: TGTGCCTGGGATAACGGTGGGGAAGGGAACACTGAAGCTTTCTTT
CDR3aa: CAWDNGGEGNTEAFF

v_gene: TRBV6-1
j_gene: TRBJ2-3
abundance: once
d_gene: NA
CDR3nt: TGTGCCAGCAGCCCAAGTTCCTCCCGAACAGATACGCAGTATTTT
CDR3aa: CASSPSSSRTDTQYF

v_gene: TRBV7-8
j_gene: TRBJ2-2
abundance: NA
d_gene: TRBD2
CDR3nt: TGTGCCAGCAGCTTCCTGACTAGCGGGAACACCGGGGAGCTGTTTTTT
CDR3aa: CASSFLTSGNTGELFF

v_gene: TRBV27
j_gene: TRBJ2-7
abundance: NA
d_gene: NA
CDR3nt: TGTGCCAGCAGTTTATCTTACGAGCAGTACTTC
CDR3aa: CASSLSYEQYF

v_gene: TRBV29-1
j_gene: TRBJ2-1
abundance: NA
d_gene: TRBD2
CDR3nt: TGCAGCGTTGAAGGTCTAGCGGGAGGCTACAATGAGCAGTTCTTC
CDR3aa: CSVEGLAGGYNEQFF

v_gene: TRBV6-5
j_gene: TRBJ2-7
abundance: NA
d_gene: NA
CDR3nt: TGTGCCAGCAGGACATCCACAACCTCCTACGAGCAGTACTTC
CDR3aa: CASRTSTTSYEQYF

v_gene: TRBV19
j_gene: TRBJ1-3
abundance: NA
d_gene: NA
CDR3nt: TGTGCCAGTAGTATAGGGCACAGCTCTGGAAACACCATATATTTT
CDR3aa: CASSIGHSSGNTIYF

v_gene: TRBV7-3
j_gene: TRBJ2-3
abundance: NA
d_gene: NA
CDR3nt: TGTGCCAGCAGCTTAGCGGGGTATAGCACAGATACGCAGTATTTT
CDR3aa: CASSLAGYSTDTQYF

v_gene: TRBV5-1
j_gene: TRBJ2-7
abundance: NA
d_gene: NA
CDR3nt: TGCGCCAGCAGCTTTGGCACGACGTACGAGCAGTACTTC
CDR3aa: CASSFGTTYEQYF

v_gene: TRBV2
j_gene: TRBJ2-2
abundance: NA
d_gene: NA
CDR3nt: TGTGCCAGCATACCACCGGGGCTGATGGCCGGGGAGCTGTTTTTT
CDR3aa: CASIPPGLMAGELFF

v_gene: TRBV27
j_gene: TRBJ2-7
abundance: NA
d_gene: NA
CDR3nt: TGTGCCAGCAGTTTAAACCCGGGAACCTACGAGCAGTACTTC
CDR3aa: CASSLNPGTYEQYF

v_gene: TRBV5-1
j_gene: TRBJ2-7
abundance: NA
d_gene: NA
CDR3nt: TGCGCCAGCAGCGAGGACTACTACTACGAGCAGTACTTC
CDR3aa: CASSEDYYYEQYF

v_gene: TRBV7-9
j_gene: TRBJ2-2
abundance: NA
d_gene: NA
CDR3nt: TGTGCCAGCAGCTTAGGGACCTCCGGGGAGCTGTTTTTT
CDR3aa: CASSLGTSGELFF

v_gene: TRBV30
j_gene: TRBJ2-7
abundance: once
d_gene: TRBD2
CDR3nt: TGTGCCTGGAGTCACGGGGGGGGCGTACACGAGCAGTACTTC
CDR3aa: CAWSHGGGVHEQYF